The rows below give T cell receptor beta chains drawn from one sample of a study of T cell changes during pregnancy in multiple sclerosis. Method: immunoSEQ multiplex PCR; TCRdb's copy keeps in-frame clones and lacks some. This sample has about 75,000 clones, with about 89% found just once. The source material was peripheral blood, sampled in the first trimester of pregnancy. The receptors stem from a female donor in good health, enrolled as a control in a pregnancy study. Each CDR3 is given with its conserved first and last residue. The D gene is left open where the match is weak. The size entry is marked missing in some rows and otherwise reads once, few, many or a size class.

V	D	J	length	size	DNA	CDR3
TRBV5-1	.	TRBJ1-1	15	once	TGCGCCAGCAGCCCAGCAGGGCAGGCGAACACTGAAGCTTTCTTT	CASSPAGQANTEAFF
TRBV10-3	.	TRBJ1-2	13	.	TGTGCCCTCCGAGGGGGGGTGATAGATGGCTACACCTTC	CALRGGVIDGYTF
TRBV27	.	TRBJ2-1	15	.	TGTGCCAGCAGTTTATGGCGCAGGGGAGACGCTGAGCAGTTCTTC	CASSLWRRGDAEQFF
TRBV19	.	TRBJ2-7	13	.	TGTGCCAGTAGTATAGCTCCGGGAGACGTGCAGTACTTC	CASSIAPGDVQYF
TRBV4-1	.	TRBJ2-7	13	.	TGCGCCAGCAGCCAAGATGAGGGGAGGGAGCAGTACTTC	CASSQDEGREQYF
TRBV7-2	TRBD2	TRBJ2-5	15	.	TGTGCCAGCAGCCGCCGGGGGGGGCAGGGGGAGACCCAGTACTTC	CASSRRGGQGETQYF
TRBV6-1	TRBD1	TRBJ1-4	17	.	TGTGCCAGCAGTGAAAGGACAGGGGGCGCAACTAATGAAAAACTGTTTTTT	CASSERTGGATNEKLFF
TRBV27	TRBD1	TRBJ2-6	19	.	TGTGCCAGCAGTTTATCAGAGGACAGGGATTTTTCTGGGGCCAACGTCCTGACTTTC	CASSLSEDRDFSGANVLTF
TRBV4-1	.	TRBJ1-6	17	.	TGCGCCAGCAGCCAAGGTGATCAGGGGTTTTGGGGTTCACCCCTCCACTTT	CASSQGDQGFWGSPLHF
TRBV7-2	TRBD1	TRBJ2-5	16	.	TGTGCCAGCAGCCCCGTCGAAGGGACAGTCCAAGAGACCCAGTACTTC	CASSPVEGTVQETQYF
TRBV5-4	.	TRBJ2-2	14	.	TGTGCCAGCTTCGGCAGGGAAGACACCGGGGAGCTGTTTTTT	CASFGREDTGELFF
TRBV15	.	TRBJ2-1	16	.	TGTGCCACCAGCAGAGGGGAGACTGGCTCCTACAATGAGCAGTTCTTC	CATSRGETGSYNEQFF
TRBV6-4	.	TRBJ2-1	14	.	TGTGCCAGCAGCGAGTACAGGGATGGGGGTGAGCAGTTCTTC	CASSEYRDGGEQFF
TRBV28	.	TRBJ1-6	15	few	TGTGCCAGCAGTTTATCCACAGGGTATGTTTCACCCCTCCACTTT	CASSLSTGYVSPLHF
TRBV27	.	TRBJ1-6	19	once	TGTGCCAGCAGTTTCCGAGCCGGGTACGGGAGCTCCTATAATTCACCCCTCCACTTT	CASSFRAGYGSSYNSPLHF
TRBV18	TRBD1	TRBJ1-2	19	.	TGTGCCAGCTCACCTTTGGAGAAAGGACAGGGGATGTTCGGCTATGGCTACACCTTC	CASSPLEKGQGMFGYGYTF
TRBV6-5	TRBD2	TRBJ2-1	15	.	TGTGCCAGCAGCACAAGCGGGACCCACTACAATGAGCAGTTCTTC	CASSTSGTHYNEQFF
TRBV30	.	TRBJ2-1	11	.	TGTGCCTGGAGTGTACGCGGGGAGCAGTTCTTC	CAWSVRGEQFF
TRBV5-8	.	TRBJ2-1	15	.	TGTGCCAGCAGCTTGGGGGCGACAGACTACAATGAGCAGTTCTTC	CASSLGATDYNEQFF
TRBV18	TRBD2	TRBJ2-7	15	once	TGTGCCAGCTCACCACCGGCTAGCGGGAGGCACGAGCAGTACTTC	CASSPPASGRHEQYF
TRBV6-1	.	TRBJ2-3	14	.	TGTGCCAGCCAGGGAGGCGGTTCCACAGATACGCAGTATTTT	CASQGGGSTDTQYF
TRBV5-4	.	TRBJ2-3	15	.	TGTGCCAGCAGCTTGGCCGTCGGAGAGACAGATACGCAGTATTTT	CASSLAVGETDTQYF
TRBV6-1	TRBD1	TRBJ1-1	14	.	TGTGCCAGCAGAAGGGGACAGGGGAGGGCTGAAGCTTTCTTT	CASRRGQGRAEAFF
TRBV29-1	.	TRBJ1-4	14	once	TGCAGCGTTGCAGGGGTTACAACTAATGAAAAACTGTTTTTT	CSVAGVTTNEKLFF
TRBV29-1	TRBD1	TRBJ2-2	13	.	TGCAGCGTTGGGAAACAGGGGCACGGGGAGCTGTTTTTT	CSVGKQGHGELFF
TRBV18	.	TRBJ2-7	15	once	TGTGCCAGCTCACCCGGCCAGGGTAGGGCCTACGAGCAGTACTTC	CASSPGQGRAYEQYF
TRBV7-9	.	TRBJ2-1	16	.	TGTGCCAGCAGCCCCCGAGGGGGAGGGTATACCGGTGAGCAGTTCTTC	CASSPRGGGYTGEQFF
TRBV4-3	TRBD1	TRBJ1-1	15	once	TGCGCCAGCAGCCAAGAGGCAGGGGGCCACACTGAAGCTTTCTTT	CASSQEAGGHTEAFF
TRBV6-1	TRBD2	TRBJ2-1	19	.	TGTGCCAGCAGTGAAGCGCTTCTAGCGGGCAGGGCCGGGAACAATGAGCAGTTCTTC	CASSEALLAGRAGNNEQFF
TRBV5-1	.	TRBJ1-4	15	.	TGCGCCAGCAGCTTCGGACTTTCAACTAATGAAAAACTGTTTTTT	CASSFGLSTNEKLFF
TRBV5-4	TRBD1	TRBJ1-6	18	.	TGTGCCAGCAGCTTGGGGGCAGGGGGATTCTCAGCCGGGTCACCCCTCCACTTT	CASSLGAGGFSAGSPLHF
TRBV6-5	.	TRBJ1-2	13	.	TGTGCCAGCAGTTACTCGCCGCAGGGTGGCTACACCTTC	CASSYSPQGGYTF
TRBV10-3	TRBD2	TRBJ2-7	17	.	TGTGCCATCAGTGTGCCATCTCTAGCGGGAGGTCCCTACGAGCAGTACTTC	CAISVPSLAGGPYEQYF
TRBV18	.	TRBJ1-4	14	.	TGTGCCAGCTCGCCGACCTGGGCAGGAGAAAAACTGTTTTTT	CASSPTWAGEKLFF